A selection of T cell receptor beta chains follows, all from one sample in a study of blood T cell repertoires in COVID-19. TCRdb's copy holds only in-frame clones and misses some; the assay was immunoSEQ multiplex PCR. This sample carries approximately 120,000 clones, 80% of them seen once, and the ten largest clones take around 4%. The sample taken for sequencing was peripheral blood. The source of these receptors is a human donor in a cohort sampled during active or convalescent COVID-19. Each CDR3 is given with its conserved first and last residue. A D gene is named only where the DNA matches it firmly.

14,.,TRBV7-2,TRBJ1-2,CASSLGRGNYGYTF
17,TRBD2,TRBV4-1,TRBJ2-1,CASSKGRASGAYNEQFF
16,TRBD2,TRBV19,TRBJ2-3,CASNEGGSGFTDTQYF
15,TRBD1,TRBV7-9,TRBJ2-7,CASSQRQGAFYEQYF
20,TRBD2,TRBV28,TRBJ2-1,CASSPGKGAGGLWTYNEQFF
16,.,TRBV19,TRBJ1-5,CASTALSTGRGQPQHF
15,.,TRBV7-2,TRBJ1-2,CASSTWDIFPRGYTF
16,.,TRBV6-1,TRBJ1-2,CASSERMGATNYGYTF
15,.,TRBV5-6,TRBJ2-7,CASSLGLYTFYEQYF
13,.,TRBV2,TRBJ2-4,CASSVPGKNIQYF
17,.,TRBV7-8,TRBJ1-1,CASSLHDPGRGYTEAFF
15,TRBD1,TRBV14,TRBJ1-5,CASSLLGQGSQPQHF
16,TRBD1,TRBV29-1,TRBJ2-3,CSAMGQDLSSTDTQYF
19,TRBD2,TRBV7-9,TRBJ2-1,CASSLSFIVFGTSHNEQFF
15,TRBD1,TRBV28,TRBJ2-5,CASRVTGGRIETQYF
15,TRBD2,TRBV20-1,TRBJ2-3,CSASKVSGGRDTQYF
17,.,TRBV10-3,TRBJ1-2,CAISETQSGRENYGYTF
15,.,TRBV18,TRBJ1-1,CASSPFRAMNTEAFF
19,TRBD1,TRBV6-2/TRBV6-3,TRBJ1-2,CASSLPGTGSIPAGYGYTF
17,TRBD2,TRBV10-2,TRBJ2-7,CASSDRGGRYHSNEQYF
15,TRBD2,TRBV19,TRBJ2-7,CASSPRASGPEEQYF
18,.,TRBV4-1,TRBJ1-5,CASSHPVPGGYSNQPQHF
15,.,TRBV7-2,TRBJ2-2,CASSLKTSSTGELFF
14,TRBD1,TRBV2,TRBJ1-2,CASSGSTGSDGYTF
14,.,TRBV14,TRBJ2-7,CASSSGPGVDEQYF
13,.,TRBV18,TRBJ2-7,CASSPDRSMPQYF
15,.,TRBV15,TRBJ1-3,CATSRDRASGNTIYF
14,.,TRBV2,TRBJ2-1,CAFRGRSSYNEQFF
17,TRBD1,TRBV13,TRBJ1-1,CASSTRTGGFRNTEAFF
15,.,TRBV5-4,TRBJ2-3,CASSLVGAGTDTQYF
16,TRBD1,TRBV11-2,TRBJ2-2,CASSLAGQGVGGELFF
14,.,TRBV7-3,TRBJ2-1,CASSFGGGLNEQFF
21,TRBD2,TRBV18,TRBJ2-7,CASSPFGVGLANPRSSYEQYF
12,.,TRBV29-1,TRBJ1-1,CSVLQVNTEAFF
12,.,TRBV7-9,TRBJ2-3,CASAPSRDTQYF
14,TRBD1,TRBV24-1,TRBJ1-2,CATSDEWTGNGYTF
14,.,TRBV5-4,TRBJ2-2,CASRGTGSKGELFF
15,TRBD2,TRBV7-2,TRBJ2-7,CASSWGLAAPYEQYF
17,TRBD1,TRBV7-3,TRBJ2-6,CASSSLDRGSGANVLTF
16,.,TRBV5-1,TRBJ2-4,CASSTEAGHLRGIQYF
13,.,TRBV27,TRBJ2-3,CASSLRVTDTQYF
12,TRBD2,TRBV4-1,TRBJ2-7,CASSLHGTNQYF
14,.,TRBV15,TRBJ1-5,CATSKGGVRQPQHF